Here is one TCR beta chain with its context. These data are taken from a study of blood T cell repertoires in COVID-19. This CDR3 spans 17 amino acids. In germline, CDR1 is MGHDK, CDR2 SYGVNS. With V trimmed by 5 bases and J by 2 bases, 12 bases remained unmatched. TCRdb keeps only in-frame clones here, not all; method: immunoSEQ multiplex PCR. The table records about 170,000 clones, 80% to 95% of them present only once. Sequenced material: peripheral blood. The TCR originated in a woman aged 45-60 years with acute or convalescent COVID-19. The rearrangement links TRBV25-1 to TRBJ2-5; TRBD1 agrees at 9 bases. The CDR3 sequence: CASSKRSGTGIQETQYF. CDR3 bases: TGTGCCAGCAGTAAGAGATCCGGGACAGGGATTCAAGAGACCCAGTACTTC.